Presented here are 4 T cell receptor beta chains from one specimen sequenced in a study of blood T cell repertoires in COVID-19 (dated by TCRdb to 2020 to 2021). Libraries were constructed by the immunoSEQ multiplex PCR assay. The table comes from immuneACCESS by way of TCRdb, which keeps in-frame sequences with V and J called. Part of the clones is missing from these tables; in studies checked, under half for an unresolved V gene and the rest for unknown reasons. The sample data list roughly 99,000 clones, and around 88% of these were observed just once. The ten largest clones take up under 7% of the sample. The sequenced sample was peripheral blood. The source is a middle-aged man with active or convalescent COVID-19.

The V call is TRBV5-6, the J call TRBJ2-2, with D possibly TRBD1 on 6 matching bases. V was trimmed by 4 bases and J by 8 bases, leaving 15 bases between them. Looked up from germline, CDR1 is SGHDT and CDR2 is YYEEEE. CDR3 length: 14 residues. The CDR3: CASSHGTPWGELFF. The DNA for the CDR3 is TGTGCCAGCAGCCACGGGACACCCTGGGGGGAGCTGTTTTTT.

The chain combines TRBV29-1 with TRBJ1-2; TRBD1 aligns across 7 bases. Trimming took 5 bases from V and 0 from J; bases not matched to a gene: 6. There are 14 residues in the CDR3. Germline CDR1 reads SQVTM; CDR2 reads ANQGSEA. CDR3 sequence (DNA): TGCAGCGTTCTTACAGGGGAAGCTAACTATGGCTACACCTTC. It translates to CSVLTGEANYGYTF.

The rearrangement links TRBV4-1 to TRBJ2-3; 7 bases are shared with TRBD1. The CDR3 loop spans 15 amino acids. The germline CDR1 and CDR2 sequences are MGHRA and YSYEKL. Trimming removed 3 bases from V and 2 bases from J; junction bases left unmatched: 5. The CDR3 reads CASSHRDRLTDTQYF. DNA of the CDR3: TGCGCCAGCAGCCACCGGGACAGACTCACAGATACGCAGTATTTT.

This rearrangement joins TRBV2 to TRBJ2-7; 8 nucleotides match TRBD2. The trim removed 7 bases at V and 1 base at J, leaving 9 bases unmatched. This CDR3 is 15 amino acids long. Per germline, CDR1 SNHLY and CDR2 FYNNEI. The CDR3 protein is CASMGSGSLSYEQYF. Written as DNA, the CDR3 is TGTGCCAGCATGGGGAGCGGGAGCTTATCCTACGAGCAGTACTTC.